This T cell receptor beta chain was recovered during a study of blood T cell repertoires in COVID-19. Study context: T cells, B-cell-depleted T cells, or PBMCs supplied cDNA or gDNA.

Germline CDR1 is SGHTA and CDR2 is FQGTGA. Trimming took off 0 bases at V and 11 bases at J, with 8 bases between the two ends. This CDR3 has 13 amino acids. Repertoires were generated with immunoSEQ multiplex PCR, while TCRdb's copy carries only in-frame clones and drops some. This sample has a few hundred thousand clones; about 86% occur once, and the top ten carry 4% to 5%. The source of this sequence is a woman aged 40 to 55 with acute COVID-19. This chain joins TRBV7-3 and TRBJ1-6, with D unresolved. The sample was PBMCs or T cells enriched from blood (not recorded which). Here the CDR3 DNA reads TGTGCCAGCAGCTTAACGGGTGGAGCACCCCTCCACTTT. Protein product: CASSLTGGAPLHF.